This TCR beta chain stems from a study of cytomegalovirus exposure and HLA in healthy donors. Study overall: Findings of an earlier analysis included 110 million or so unique TCR beta sequences from 180 million or so T cells.

Both 60 Vbeta primers and 13 Jbeta primers went into the PCR. Using immunoSEQ multiplex PCR, the repertoire was profiled, and TCRdb retains in-frame clones only, with some absent. This sample has 150,000 to 200,000 clones, with 75% to 85% found just once. The germline V gene encodes CDR1 LNHNV and CDR2 YYDKDF (reference sequence). Trimming took off 4 bases at V and 1 base at J, with 11 bases between the two ends. This CDR3 spans 15 amino acids. Healthy individuals who donated bone marrow served as the donors. The sample consisted of PBMCs. The chain is built from TRBV15 and TRBJ1-5; D is ambiguous. This receptor was obtained from a woman aged 45-65 years in good health and CMV-seronegative. The CDR3 loop reads CATSTLGGSNQPQHF. In DNA, the CDR3 is TGTGCCACCAGCACTCTCGGAGGCAGCAATCAGCCCCAGCATTTT.